What follows describes a single T cell receptor (beta chain). It has no known antigen specificity. Base-call qualities are not available, and no considerably larger clone is one nucleotide away. The CDR3 numbers 15 residues from cysteine through phenylalanine. Only the CDR3 DNA is retained, 45 bases long and in frame from the first base. According to the germline V gene, CDR1 reads SGDLS and CDR2 reads YYNGEE. Trimming takes 1 base from V and 4 bases from J, and the germline ends sit 11 bases apart. This sample was taken from a study of blood T cell repertoires in COVID-19 (TCRdb year 2020). A note on the overall study: Collaborator samples came from the United States, Italy and Spain and covered acute and convalescent phases of COVID-19. The prospective study material was composed of cDNA or gDNA derived from T cells, B-cell-depleted T cells, or PBMCs. Nearly every sample came with metadata listing a de-identified subject ID, COVID-19 status, age in years and sex. Where available, HLA class I and class II types were taken from metadata supplied by the sample provider and were not determined by assay-based typing. Samples were obtained from the ongoing ImmuneRACE study (first 160 participants) and from about 1,300 subjects provided by 6 global collaborators. Subjects who had been exposed to COVID-19, were actively infected with it, or had recovered from it provided the deeply sampled blood TCRbeta repertoires that made up the dataset. The repertoires were released in a freely available public database meant as a resource for research on the immune response to SARS-CoV-2.

The full study reports these points: How much clinical and demographic metadata was included differed by source and by participant, and the metadata was provided uncurated.

TCRbeta CDR3 regions were amplified from genomic DNA using the immunoSEQ Assay, a bias-controlled multiplex PCR. Per the source publication's procedure: The number of nucleated cells in each sample was estimated by amplification of reference gene primers within the assay. To quantify the absolute abundance of each unique TCRbeta CDR3 rearrangement, sequence reads were collapsed and filtered. For each sample, productive Simpson clonality was calculated as the square root of Simpson's diversity index across productive rearrangements. This immuneACCESS table, as held by TCRdb, lists in-frame sequences with V and J called but not all clones. Of the missing ones, under half trace to an unresolved V gene in checked studies; the others have no known cause. V, J and clone size are those of that table, while D and trimming were read from the DNA. In all, the sample holds roughly 82,000 clones, and 65% to 85% of those were seen once. 15% to 20% of the sample belongs to the ten largest clones.

Each collaborating institution followed its own protocols to collect whole blood in K2EDTA tubes. Collaborator samples were shipped for TCRbeta analysis as frozen whole blood, isolated PBMCs, or DNA extracted from either sample type. The sample consisted of peripheral blood. In this chain, TRBV9 is recombined with TRBJ2-2, with a weak D call of TRBD1 (6 bases match). The sequence derives from a woman aged 55-70 years with acute or convalescent COVID-19. The CDR3 corresponds to CASSVLGHLTGELFF. The DNA reads TGTGCCAGCAGCGTATTGGGACACCTCACCGGGGAGCTGTTTTTT.